A single sample gave rise to the 7 T cell receptor beta chains below, sequenced in a study of T cells in Graves' hyperthyroidism and ophthalmopathy (dated by TCRdb to the late 2010s). The method behind the library was multiplex PCR. The instrument given in TCRdb is Illumina HiSeq 2000. The TCR beta CDR3 regions were amplified from the RNA transcripts. The TCR CDR3 was subjected to a first round of RT-PCR using the HTBI primer set and the Qiagen OneStep RT-PCR kit. TCRdb trimmed the raw reads at Q25, called clones with MiXCR and kept productive beta chains. Each CDR3 protein appears once, grouped with its most common genes and DNA. The sample includes approximately 560,000 distinct CDR3 sequences, with just over 45% observed a single time. About 8.2% of the sample is in the top ten clones. Sequencing input: peripheral blood or thyroid tissue (not recorded which). These receptor sequences come from a woman under 30 with Graves' hyperthyroidism. Donor details come from another sample of the same person, matched by shared clones.

In this sample, this clonotype turned up a few times. The chain is built from TRBV7-9 and TRBJ1-5, with 7 positions matching TRBD1. CDR3 size: 17 residues. The ends lost 5 bases at V and 6 bases at J; junction bases unmatched: 16. Per the germline V gene, CDR1 is SEHNR and CDR2 is FQNEAQ (reference sequence). The CDR3 loop is CASSTARGGGAGQPQHF. The CDR3 bases are TGTGCCAGCAGCACAGCCCGCGGAGGGGGCGCGGGTCAGCCCCAGCATTTT.

This clonotype was recorded once. V and J are TRBV7-9 and TRBJ2-7; TRBD2 is a possible D gene (6 bases). V dropped 4 bases and J dropped 6 bases, with 16 bases sitting between them. CDR1 SEHNR and CDR2 FQNEAQ come from the germline V gene (reference sequence). The length of the CDR3 is 14 residues. This CDR3 is CASSSQRVAGEQYF. The CDR3 nucleotides read TGTGCCAGCAGCTCCCAGCGGGTGGCGGGCGAGCAGTACTTC. Together with reference TRBV7-9 and TRBJ2-7, the CDR3 gives the full variable domain: DTGVSQNPRHKITKRGQNVTFRCDPISEHNRLYWYRQTLGQGPEFLTYFQNEAQLEKSRLLSDRFSAERPKGSFSTLEIQRTEQGDSAMYLCASSSQRVAGEQYFGPGTRLTVT.

This clonotype was seen more than once but under ten times. The V call is TRBV19, the J call TRBJ2-7; TRBD2 might be the D (6 bases). The germline CDR1 and CDR2 sequences are LNHDA and SQIVND (reference sequence). V lost 6 bases and J 3 bases, leaving 15 bases between the germline ends. The CDR3 contains 14 residues. Here the CDR3 DNA reads TGTGCCAGTAGCACACAGTGGGGAGGCTACGAGCAGTACTTC. Amino acid sequence: CASSTQWGGYEQYF.

As for this clonotype: A single base separates this from a much larger clone, so it may be a read error. The chain combines TRBV12-3 or TRBV12-4 with TRBJ1-5; 8 bases agree with TRBD1. The CDR3 extends over 14 amino acids. The CDR3, as DNA: TGTGCCAGCAGACTCGACAGGGGCAATCAGCCCCAGCCTTTT. It yields the protein CASRLDRGNQPQPF.

A word on this clonotype: A much larger clonotype is one base distant, so this may be a read error. The chain has TRBV29-1 and TRBJ1-2, with D possibly being TRBD1 (5 bases). The CDR3 loop spans 13 amino acids. Germline V gene sequence: CDR1 SQVTM, CDR2 ANQGSEA. CDR3 sequence: CSVHTTDRYAYTF. As DNA, the CDR3 is TGCAGCGTGCACACGACAGATCGTTATGCCTACACCTTC.

The V call is TRBV29-1, the J call TRBJ1-2; D is possibly TRBD1 (6 bases). The CDR3 has 14 amino acids. Per germline, CDR1 SQVTM and CDR2 ANQGSEA. V lost 0 bases and J 7 bases, leaving 15 bases between the germline ends. CDR3 sequence: CSVEDPTGFSGYTF. The CDR3 nucleotides read TGCAGCGTTGAAGACCCAACAGGGTTCTCTGGCTACACCTTC.

This clonotype was seen at least ten times. The chain carries TRBV7-2 and TRBJ2-7; the D call may be TRBD1 or TRBD2 (5 bases each). The V end was cut by 2 bases, the J end by 6 bases, with 11 bases between. This CDR3 has 13 residues. Per germline, CDR1 SGHTA and CDR2 FQGNSA. CDR3 DNA sequence: TGTGCCAGCAGCTTAATCGGGGCTTTCGAGCAGTACTTC. Protein: CASSLIGAFEQYF.